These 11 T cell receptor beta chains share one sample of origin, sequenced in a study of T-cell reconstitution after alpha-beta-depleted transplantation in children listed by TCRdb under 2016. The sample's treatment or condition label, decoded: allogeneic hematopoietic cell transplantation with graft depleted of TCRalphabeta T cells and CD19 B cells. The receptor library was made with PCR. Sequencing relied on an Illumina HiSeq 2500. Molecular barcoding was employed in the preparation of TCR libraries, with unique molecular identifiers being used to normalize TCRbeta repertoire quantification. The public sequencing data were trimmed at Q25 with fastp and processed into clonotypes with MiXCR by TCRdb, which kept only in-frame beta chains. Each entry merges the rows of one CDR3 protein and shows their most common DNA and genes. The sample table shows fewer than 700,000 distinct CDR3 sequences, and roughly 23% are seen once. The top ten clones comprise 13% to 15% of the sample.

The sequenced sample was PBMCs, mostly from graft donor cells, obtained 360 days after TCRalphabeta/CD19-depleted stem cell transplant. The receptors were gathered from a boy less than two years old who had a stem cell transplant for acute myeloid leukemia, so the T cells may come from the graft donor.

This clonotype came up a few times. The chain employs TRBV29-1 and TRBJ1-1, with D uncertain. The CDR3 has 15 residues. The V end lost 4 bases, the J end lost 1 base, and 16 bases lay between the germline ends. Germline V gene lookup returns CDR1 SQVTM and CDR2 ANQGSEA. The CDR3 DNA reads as TGCAGCGTTGGAGGAATGGACGGACCGAACACTGAAGCTTTCTTT. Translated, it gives CSVGGMDGPNTEAFF.

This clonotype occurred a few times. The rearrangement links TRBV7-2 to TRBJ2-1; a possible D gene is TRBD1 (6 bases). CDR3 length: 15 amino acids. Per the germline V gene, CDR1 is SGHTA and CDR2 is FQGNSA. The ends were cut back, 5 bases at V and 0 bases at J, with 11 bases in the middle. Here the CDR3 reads CASSRQAPSYNEQFF. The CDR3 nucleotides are TGTGCCAGCAGCCGACAGGCCCCCTCCTACAATGAGCAGTTCTTC.

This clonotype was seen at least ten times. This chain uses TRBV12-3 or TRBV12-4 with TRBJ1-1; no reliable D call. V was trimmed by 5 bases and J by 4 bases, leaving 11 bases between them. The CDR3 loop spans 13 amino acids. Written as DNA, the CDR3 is TGTGCCAGCAGTCGATTGGAGGGCACTGAAGCTTTCTTT. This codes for CASSRLEGTEAFF.

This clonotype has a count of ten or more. This CDR3 reads CSVNIVNEQFF. The CDR3, as DNA: TGCAGCGTTAACATCGTTAATGAGCAGTTCTTC. This chain uses TRBV29-1 with TRBJ2-1, with D unclear. The CDR3 loop spans 11 amino acids. Looked up from germline, CDR1 is SQVTM and CDR2 is ANQGSEA. V was trimmed by 5 bases and J by 7 bases, leaving 9 bases between them.

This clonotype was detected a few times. CDR3: CAISESESEQFF. CDR3 sequence (DNA): TGTGCCATCAGTGAGTCGGAGAGTGAGCAGTTCTTC. This rearrangement joins TRBV10-3 to TRBJ2-1; D gene ambiguous. V lost 0 bases and J lost 9, with 6 bases in between. Germline V lookup: CDR1 ENHRY, CDR2 SYGVKD. The CDR3 is 12 amino acids.

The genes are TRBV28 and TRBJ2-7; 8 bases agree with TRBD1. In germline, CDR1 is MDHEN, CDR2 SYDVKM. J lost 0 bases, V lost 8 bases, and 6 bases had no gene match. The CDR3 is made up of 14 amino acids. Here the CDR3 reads CASHGTGSSYEQYV. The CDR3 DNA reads TGTGCCAGCCACGGGACAGGAAGCTCCTACGAGCAGTACGTC.

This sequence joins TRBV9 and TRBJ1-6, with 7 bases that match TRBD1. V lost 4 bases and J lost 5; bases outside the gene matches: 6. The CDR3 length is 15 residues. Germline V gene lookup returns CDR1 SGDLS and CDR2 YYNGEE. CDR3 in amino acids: CASSPRTGDNSPLHF. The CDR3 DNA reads TGTGCCAGCAGCCCCAGGACAGGAGATAATTCACCCCTCCACTTT. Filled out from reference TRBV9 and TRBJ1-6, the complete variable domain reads DSGVTQTPKHLITATGQRVTLRCSPRSGDLSVYWYQQSLDQGLQFLIQYYNGEERAKGNILERFSAQQFPDLHSELNLSSLELGDSALYFCASSPRTGDNSPLHFGNGTRLTVT.

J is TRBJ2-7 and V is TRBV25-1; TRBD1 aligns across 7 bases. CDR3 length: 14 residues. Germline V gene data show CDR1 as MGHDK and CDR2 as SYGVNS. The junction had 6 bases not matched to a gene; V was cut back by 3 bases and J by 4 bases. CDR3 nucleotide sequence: TGTGCCAGCAGTGAGAGTGGGGACAGATACGAGCAGTACTTC. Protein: CASSESGDRYEQYF.

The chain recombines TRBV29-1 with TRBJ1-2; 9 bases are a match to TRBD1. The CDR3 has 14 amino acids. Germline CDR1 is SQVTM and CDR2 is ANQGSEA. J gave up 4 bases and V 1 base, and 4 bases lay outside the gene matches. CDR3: CSVEAGQGVYGYTF. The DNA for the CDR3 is TGCAGCGTTGAAGCGGGACAGGGAGTCTATGGCTACACCTTC.

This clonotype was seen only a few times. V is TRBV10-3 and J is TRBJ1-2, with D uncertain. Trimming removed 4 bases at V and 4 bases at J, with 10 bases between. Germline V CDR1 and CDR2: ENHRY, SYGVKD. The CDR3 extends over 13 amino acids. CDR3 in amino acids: CAISVAGAYGYTF. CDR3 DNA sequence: TGTGCCATCAGTGTGGCAGGAGCCTATGGCTACACCTTC.

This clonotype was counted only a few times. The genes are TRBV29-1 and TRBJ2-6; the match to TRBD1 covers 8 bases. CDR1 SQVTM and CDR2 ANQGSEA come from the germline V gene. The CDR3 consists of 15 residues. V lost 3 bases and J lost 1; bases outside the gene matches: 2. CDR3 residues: CSVEGTGSGANVLTF. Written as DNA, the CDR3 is TGCAGCGTTGAGGGGACAGGTTCTGGGGCCAACGTCCTGACTTTC.